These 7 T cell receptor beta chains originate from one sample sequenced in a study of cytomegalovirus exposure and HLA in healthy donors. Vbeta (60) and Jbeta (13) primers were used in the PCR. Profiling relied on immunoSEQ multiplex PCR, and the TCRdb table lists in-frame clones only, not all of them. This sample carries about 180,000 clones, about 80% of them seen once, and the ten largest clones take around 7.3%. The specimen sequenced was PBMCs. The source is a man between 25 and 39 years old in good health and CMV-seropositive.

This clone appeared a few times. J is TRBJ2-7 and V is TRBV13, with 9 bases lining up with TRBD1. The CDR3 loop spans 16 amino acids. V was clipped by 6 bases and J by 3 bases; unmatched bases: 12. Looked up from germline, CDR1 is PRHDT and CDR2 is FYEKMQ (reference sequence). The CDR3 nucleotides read TGTGCCAGCAGTCGGTCACAGGGGGCTGGGTTCTACGAGCAGTACTTC. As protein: CASSRSQGAGFYEQYF.

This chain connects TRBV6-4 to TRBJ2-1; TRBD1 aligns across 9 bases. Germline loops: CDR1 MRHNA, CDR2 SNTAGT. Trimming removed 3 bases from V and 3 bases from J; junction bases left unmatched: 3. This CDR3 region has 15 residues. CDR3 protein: CASSEGTGSYNEQFF. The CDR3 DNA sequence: TGTGCCAGCAGTGAAGGGACAGGGAGCTACAATGAGCAGTTCTTC.

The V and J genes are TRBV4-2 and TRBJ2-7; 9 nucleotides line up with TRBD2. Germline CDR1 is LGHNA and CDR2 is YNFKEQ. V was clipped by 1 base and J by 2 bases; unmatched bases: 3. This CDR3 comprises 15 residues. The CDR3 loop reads CASSQVSSGTYEQYF. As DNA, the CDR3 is TGTGCCAGCAGCCAAGTGTCTAGCGGGACCTACGAGCAGTACTTC.

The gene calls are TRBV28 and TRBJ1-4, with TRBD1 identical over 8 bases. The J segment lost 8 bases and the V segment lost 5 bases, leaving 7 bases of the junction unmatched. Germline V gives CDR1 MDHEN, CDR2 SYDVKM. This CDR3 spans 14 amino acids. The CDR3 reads CASSQTGEEEKLFF. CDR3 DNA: TGTGCCAGCAGTCAGACAGGGGAGGAAGAAAAACTGTTTTTT. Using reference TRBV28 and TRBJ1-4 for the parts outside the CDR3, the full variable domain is DVKVTQSSRYLVKRTGEKVFLECVQDMDHENMFWYRQDPGLGLRLIYFSYDVKMKEKGDIPEGYSVSREKKERFSLILESASTNQTSMYLCASSQTGEEEKLFFGSGTQLSVL.

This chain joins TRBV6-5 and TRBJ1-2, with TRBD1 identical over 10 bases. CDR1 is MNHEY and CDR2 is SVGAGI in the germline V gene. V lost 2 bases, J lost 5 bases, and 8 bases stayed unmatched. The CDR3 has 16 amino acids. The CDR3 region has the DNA TGTGCCAGCAGTTACGACGACAGGGGGCCCCTTTATGGCTACACCTTC. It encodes CASSYDDRGPLYGYTF.

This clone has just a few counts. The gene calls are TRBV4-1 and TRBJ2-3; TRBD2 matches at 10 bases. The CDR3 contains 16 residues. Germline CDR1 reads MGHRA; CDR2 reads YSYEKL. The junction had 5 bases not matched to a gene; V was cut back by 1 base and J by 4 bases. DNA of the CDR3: TGCGCCAGCAGCCAAGGTCCGGGACTAGCGTCAGATACGCAGTATTTT. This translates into CASSQGPGLASDTQYF.

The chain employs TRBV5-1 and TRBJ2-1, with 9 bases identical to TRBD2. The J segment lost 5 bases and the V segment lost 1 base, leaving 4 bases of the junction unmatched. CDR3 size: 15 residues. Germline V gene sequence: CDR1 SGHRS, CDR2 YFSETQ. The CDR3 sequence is CASSLLVAGDNEQFF. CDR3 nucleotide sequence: TGCGCCAGCAGCTTGTTGGTAGCGGGGGACAATGAGCAGTTCTTC.